The 23 T cell receptor beta chains in this list originate from one sample, sequenced in a study of a mutant IDH1 vaccine in newly diagnosed glioma. Time point given: baseline, week 1 (first vaccination visit). Specified treatment: pre-vaccination baseline after standard-of-care therapy. Some clones are missing from TCRdb's copy, which holds only in-frame ones; the method was immunoSEQ multiplex PCR. The sample shows about 98,000 clones, 80% to 90% of them seen only once. Sequenced here: PBMCs, sampled from a glioma patient treated with radiotherapy, temozolomide or both. These TCRs come from a woman in her forties or fifties with glioma.

This chain connects TRBV18 to TRBJ2-7; D may be TRBD1 (7 bases). Germline V gene sequence: CDR1 KGHSH, CDR2 LQKENI. The V and J ends lost 5 bases and 3 bases respectively, with 11 bases between them. This CDR3 region has 13 residues. The CDR3 region is CASSVQGGYEQYF. The CDR3 DNA sequence: TGTGCCAGCTCAGTGCAGGGGGGCTACGAGCAGTACTTC.

The chain recombines TRBV5-4 with TRBJ1-1; perhaps TRBD1 as D (6 bases). In germline, CDR1 is SGHNT, CDR2 YYREEE (reference sequence). This CDR3 contains 15 residues. Trimming removed 4 bases from V and 5 bases from J, with 18 bases in between. The CDR3 nucleotides read TGTGCCAGCAGCCCCAGGGGAGGGCCGGGGACTGAAGCTTTCTTT. It codes for CASSPRGGPGTEAFF. Together with reference TRBV5-4 and TRBJ1-1, the CDR3 gives the full variable domain: ETGVTQSPTHLIKTRGQQVTLRCSSQSGHNTVSWYQQALGQGPQFIFQYYREEENGRGNFPPRFSGLQFPNYSSELNVNALELDDSALYLCASSPRGGPGTEAFFGQGTRLTVV.

This chain uses TRBV18 with TRBJ2-3; D ambiguous. Trimming took 9 bases from V and 2 from J, leaving 6 bases between them. The CDR3 is 11 amino acids. From germline, CDR1 is KGHSH and CDR2 LQKENI. The CDR3 spells CASLYTDTQYF. The CDR3 region has the DNA TGTGCCAGTCTCTACACAGATACGCAGTATTTT.

The rearrangement links TRBV9 to TRBJ2-1; TRBD2 aligns across 7 bases. The CDR3 loop spans 16 amino acids. From germline, CDR1 is SGDLS and CDR2 YYNGEE. V was clipped by 0 bases and J by 10 bases; unmatched bases: 13. CDR3 DNA: TGTGCCAGCAGCGTAGGGGCGGGAGCCCAATCATTCGAGCAGTTCTTC. The encoded protein is CASSVGAGAQSFEQFF.

V gene TRBV10-1 combines with J gene TRBJ2-5; no definite D call. The DNA end lines up better with TRBJ2-7; the J call may be wrong. Germline lookup yields CDR1 WNHNN and CDR2 SYGVQD (reference sequence). The CDR3 consists of 13 residues. CDR3 nucleotides: TGCGCCAGCAGTGAGCGAGATTGGGACGAGCAGTACTTC. Protein: CASSERDWDEQYF.

This chain connects TRBV28 to TRBJ1-1; 7 nucleotides match TRBD1. Germline V gives CDR1 MDHEN, CDR2 SYDVKM. The V segment lost 9 bases and the J segment 4 bases; nucleotides outside the gene matches: 2. The CDR3 spans 11 residues. The CDR3 loop is CASRGRTEAFF. CDR3 DNA sequence: TGTGCCAGTAGGGGGCGCACTGAAGCTTTCTTT.

The V call is TRBV11-3, the J call TRBJ1-4; D unresolved. CDR3 length equals 13 residues. V gave up 4 bases and J gave up 5 bases, with 8 bases separating them. From germline, CDR1 is SGHNT and CDR2 YENEEA. The CDR3 sequence: CASSSGLNEKLFF. The CDR3 nucleotides are TGTGCCAGCAGCTCTGGACTAAATGAAAAACTGTTTTTT.

The chain employs TRBV7-3 and TRBJ1-2, with TRBD1 matching over 10 bases. Germline CDR1 SGHTA, CDR2 FQGTGA. Trimming removed 6 bases from V and 4 bases from J; junction bases left unmatched: 8. The CDR3 loop spans 15 amino acids. The CDR3 DNA sequence: TGTGCCAGCAGGTCATCGGGACAGGGGCCCTATGGCTACACCTTC. Translated, it gives CASRSSGQGPYGYTF. Filled out from reference TRBV7-3 and TRBJ1-2, the complete variable domain reads GAGVSQTPSNKVTEKGKYVELRCDPISGHTALYWYRQSLGQGPEFLIYFQGTGAADDSGLPNDRFFAVRPEGSVSTLKIQRTERGDSAVYLCASRSSGQGPYGYTFGSGTRLTVV.

This chain links TRBV28 with TRBJ2-7, with 9 bases matching TRBD1. V dropped 3 bases and J dropped 2; count of bases not matched to a gene: 2. The germline CDR1 and CDR2 sequences are MDHEN and SYDVKM. The CDR3 totals 14 residues. In DNA, the CDR3 is TGTGCCAGCAGTTTCGGACAGGGGCCCTACGAGCAGTACTTC. Protein product: CASSFGQGPYEQYF.

The V and J genes are TRBV19 and TRBJ1-1; D uncertain. With 2 bases removed from V and 0 bases from J, the gap between germline ends came to 10 bases. Germline V CDR1 and CDR2: LNHDA, SQIVND (reference sequence). The CDR3 loop spans 15 amino acids. CDR3 DNA: TGTGCCAGTAGTATATCCAGAATTATGAACACTGAAGCTTTCTTT. This gives the protein CASSISRIMNTEAFF.

V usage is TRBV5-5 and J usage is TRBJ2-5; D unresolved. The V gene's germline CDR1 is SGHKS and CDR2 YYEKEE (reference sequence). This CDR3 region has 14 residues. Trimming took off 0 bases at V and 2 bases at J, with 8 bases between the two ends. In DNA form, the CDR3 reads TGTGCCAGCAGCTTGGAATGGCTTCAAGAGACCCAGTACTTC. It translates to CASSLEWLQETQYF. Full variable domain (remainder filled in from reference TRBV5-5 and TRBJ2-5): DAGVTQSPTHLIKTRGQQVTLRCSPISGHKSVSWYQQVLGQGPQFIFQYYEKEERGRGNFPDRFSARQFPNYSSELNVNALLLGDSALYLCASSLEWLQETQYFGPGTRLLVL.

The CDR3: CASSFGLAGEPPDTGELFF. The CDR3, as DNA: TGTGCCAGCAGTTTCGGACTAGCGGGAGAGCCGCCGGACACCGGGGAGCTGTTTTTT. V usage is TRBV2 and J usage is TRBJ2-2; TRBD2 matches at 13 bases. The junction had 12 bases not matched to a gene; V was cut back by 5 bases and J by 3 bases. Per germline, CDR1 SNHLY and CDR2 FYNNEI. This CDR3 is 19 amino acids long.

The J gene is TRBJ2-1, the V gene TRBV4-1; tentatively, D is TRBD2 (5 bases). V lost 1 base, J lost 12 bases, and 19 bases lay in between. The CDR3 sequence is 15 residues long. From germline, CDR1 is MGHRA and CDR2 YSYEKL. The CDR3 DNA reads TGCGCCAGCAGCCAAGGTAGCCGGGATCCTAGAAGGCAGTTCTTC. It codes for CASSQGSRDPRRQFF.

This chain uses TRBV7-8 with TRBJ2-7; TRBD2 aligns across 7 bases. V shed 3 bases, J shed 6 bases, and the junction held 20 bases outside the gene matches. This CDR3 is 18 amino acids long. Germline lookup yields CDR1 SGHVS and CDR2 FQNEAQ. This CDR3 is CASSLRAGAWTKRGEQYF. As DNA, the CDR3 is TGTGCCAGCAGCTTGCGGGCAGGAGCCTGGACTAAGCGGGGCGAGCAGTACTTC.

The J gene is TRBJ1-6, the V gene TRBV7-9; D is unclear. The CDR3 is made up of 15 amino acids. The V end was cut by 3 bases, the J end by 1 base, with 7 bases between. In germline, CDR1 is SEHNR, CDR2 FQNEAQ (reference sequence). The CDR3 bases are TGTGCCAGCAGCTTTGGAGATTCCTATAATTCACCCCTCCACTTT. Protein product: CASSFGDSYNSPLHF.

This sequence joins TRBV5-1 and TRBJ2-3; D is undetermined. The CDR3 length is 14 residues. Trimming stripped 6 bases from V and 1 base from J, with 12 bases between. Germline V gives CDR1 SGHRS, CDR2 YFSETQ. CDR3 bases: TGCGCCAGCACCTCAGCGAGCGGCACAGATACGCAGTATTTT. It encodes CASTSASGTDTQYF.

This rearrangement joins TRBV30 to TRBJ1-1; D ambiguous. V was pared by 4 bases and J by 4 bases, with 10 bases between. This CDR3 has 12 residues. The germline V gene has CDR1 GTSNPN and CDR2 SVGIG (reference sequence). Written as DNA, the CDR3 is TGTGCCTGGATCGGCGGAATCACTGAAGCTTTCTTT. Translated, it gives CAWIGGITEAFF.

The chain combines TRBV2 with TRBJ2-5; TRBD2 is a possible D gene (6 bases). Germline V gene data show CDR1 as SNHLY and CDR2 as FYNNEI. This CDR3 has 15 residues. Trimming shortened V by 7 bases and J by 5 bases, and 20 bases separated the two germline ends. CDR3 sequence: CASTVNGGLGETQYF. The CDR3, as DNA: TGTGCCAGCACCGTGAACGGGGGTCTTGGGGAGACCCAGTACTTC.

The V call is TRBV7-2, the J call TRBJ1-1; a possible D gene is TRBD1 (5 bases). The germline V and J ends were trimmed by 5 bases and 1 base, with 8 bases remaining between them. This CDR3 region has 13 residues. Germline V gene sequence: CDR1 SGHTA, CDR2 FQGNSA. CDR3 sequence (DNA): TGTGCCAGCAGCACCGACAGGAACACTGAAGCTTTCTTT. Translated: CASSTDRNTEAFF.

The genes are TRBV7-9 and TRBJ2-1; 11 bases map to TRBD2. J gave up 6 bases and V 3 bases, and 4 bases lay outside the gene matches. The CDR3 totals 15 residues. The germline CDR1 and CDR2 sequences are SEHNR and FQNEAQ (reference sequence). CDR3 region: CASSFSGRVTNEQFF. For the CDR3, the DNA is TGTGCCAGCAGCTTTAGCGGGAGGGTTACCAATGAGCAGTTCTTC.

J is TRBJ2-5 and V is TRBV6-1, with D perhaps matching TRBD2 (5 bases). Germline assignment: CDR1 MNHNS and CDR2 SASEGT. V dropped 6 bases and J dropped 4 bases, with 15 bases sitting between them. This CDR3 spans 14 amino acids. The CDR3 nucleotides read TGTGCCAGCAGGCCTGCTCTTGAGGGAGAGACCCAGTACTTC. Protein: CASRPALEGETQYF.

The gene calls are TRBV4-1 and TRBJ2-7; D is undetermined. Trimming removed 5 bases from V and 1 base from J, with 3 bases in between. The CDR3 extends over 11 amino acids. Germline CDR1 MGHRA, CDR2 YSYEKL. The DNA of the CDR3 is TGCGCCAGCAGCGATTCCTACGAGCAGTACTTC. This translates into CASSDSYEQYF.

The chain recombines TRBV28 with TRBJ1-5; 7 positions agree with TRBD1. V lost 3 bases and J lost 1; bases outside the gene matches: 3. CDR1 MDHEN and CDR2 SYDVKM come from the germline V gene. The CDR3 has 15 amino acids. The CDR3 region has the DNA TGTGCCAGCAGTTTCCAGGGGGGGAGCAATCAGCCCCAGCATTTT. Encoded protein: CASSFQGGSNQPQHF.